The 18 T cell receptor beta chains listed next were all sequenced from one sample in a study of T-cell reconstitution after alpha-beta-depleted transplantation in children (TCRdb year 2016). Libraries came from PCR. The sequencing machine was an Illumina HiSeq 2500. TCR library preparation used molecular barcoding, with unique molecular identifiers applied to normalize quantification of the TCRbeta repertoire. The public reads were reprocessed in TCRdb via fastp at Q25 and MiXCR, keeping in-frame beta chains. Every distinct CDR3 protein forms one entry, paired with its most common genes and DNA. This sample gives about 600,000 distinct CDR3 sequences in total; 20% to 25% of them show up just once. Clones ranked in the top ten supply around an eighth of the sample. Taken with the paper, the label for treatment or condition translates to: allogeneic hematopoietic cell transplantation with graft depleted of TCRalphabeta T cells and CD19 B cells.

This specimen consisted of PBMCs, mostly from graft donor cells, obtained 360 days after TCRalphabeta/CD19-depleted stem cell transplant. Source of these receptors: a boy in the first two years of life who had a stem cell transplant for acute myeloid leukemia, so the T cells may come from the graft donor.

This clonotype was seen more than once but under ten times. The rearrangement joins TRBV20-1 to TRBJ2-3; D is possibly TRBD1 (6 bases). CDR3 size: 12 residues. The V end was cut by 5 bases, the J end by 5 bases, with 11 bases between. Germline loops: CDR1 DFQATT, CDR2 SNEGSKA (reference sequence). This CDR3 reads CSARTDKDTQYF. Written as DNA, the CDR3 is TGCAGTGCTCGGACAGATAAAGATACGCAGTATTTT.

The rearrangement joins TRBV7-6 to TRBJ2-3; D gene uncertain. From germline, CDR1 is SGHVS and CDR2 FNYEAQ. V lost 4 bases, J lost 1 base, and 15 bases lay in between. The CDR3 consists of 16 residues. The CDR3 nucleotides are TGTGCCAGCAGCTCGGCCGGTTCTCCACGCACAGATACGCAGTATTTT. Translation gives CASSSAGSPRTDTQYF.

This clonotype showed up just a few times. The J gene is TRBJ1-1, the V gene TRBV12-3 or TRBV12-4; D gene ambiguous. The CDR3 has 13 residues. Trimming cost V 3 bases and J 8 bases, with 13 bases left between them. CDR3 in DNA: TGTGCCAGCAGTTTTCTCGACGGGAGGGAAGCTTTCTTT. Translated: CASSFLDGREAFF.

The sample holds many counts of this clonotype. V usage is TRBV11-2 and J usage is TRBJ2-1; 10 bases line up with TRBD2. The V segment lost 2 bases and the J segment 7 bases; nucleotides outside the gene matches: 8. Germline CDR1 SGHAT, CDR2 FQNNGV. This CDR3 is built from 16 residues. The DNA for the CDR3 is TGTGCCAGCAGCTTAACCCTCGTAGCGGGGGGTAATGAGCAGTTCTTC. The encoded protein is CASSLTLVAGGNEQFF.

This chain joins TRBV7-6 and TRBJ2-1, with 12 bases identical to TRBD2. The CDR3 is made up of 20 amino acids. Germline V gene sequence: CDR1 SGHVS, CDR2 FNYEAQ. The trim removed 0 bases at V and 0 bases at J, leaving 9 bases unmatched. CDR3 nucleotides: TGTGCCAGCAGCTTAGCGCGTACTAGCGGGGGGCCGAGCTCCTACAATGAGCAGTTCTTC. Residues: CASSLARTSGGPSSYNEQFF.

The CDR3 DNA reads as TGTGCCAGCAGTTTACCTCTTAGCACAGATACGCAGTATTTT. It yields the protein CASSLPLSTDTQYF. The chain carries TRBV28 and TRBJ2-3; D ambiguous. Germline V gene data show CDR1 as MDHEN and CDR2 as SYDVKM. The CDR3 extends over 14 amino acids. Trimming took 2 bases from V and 0 from J, leaving 6 bases between them.

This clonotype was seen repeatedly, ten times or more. The CDR3 bases are TGTGCCAGCAGCTTAGGGGGGGGCCGGAGCAATCAGCCCCAGCATTTT. Translated: CASSLGGGRSNQPQHF. The chain recombines TRBV7-2 with TRBJ1-5, with D possibly being TRBD1 (6 bases). CDR3 length: 16 residues. The germline gives CDR1 SGHTA, CDR2 FQGNSA. V dropped 1 base and J dropped 1 base, with 11 bases sitting between them.

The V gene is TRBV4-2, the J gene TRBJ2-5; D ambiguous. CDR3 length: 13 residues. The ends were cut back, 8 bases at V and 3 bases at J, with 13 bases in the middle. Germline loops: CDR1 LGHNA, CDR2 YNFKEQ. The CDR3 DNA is TGTGCCAGCCGCAAACGCCCCAAAGAGACCCAGTACTTC. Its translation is CASRKRPKETQYF.

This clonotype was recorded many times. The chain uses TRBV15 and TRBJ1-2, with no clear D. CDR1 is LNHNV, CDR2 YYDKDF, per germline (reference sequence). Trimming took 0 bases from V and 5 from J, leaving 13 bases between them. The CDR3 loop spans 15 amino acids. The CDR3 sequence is CATSRDVLDGYGYTF. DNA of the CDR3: TGTGCCACCAGCAGAGATGTGTTGGATGGTTATGGCTACACCTTC. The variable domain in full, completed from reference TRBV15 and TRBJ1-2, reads DAMVIQNPRYQVTQFGKPVTLSCSQTLNHNVMYWYQQKSSQAPKLLFHYYDKDFNNEADTPDNFQSRRPNTSFCFLDIRSPGLGDTAMYLCATSRDVLDGYGYTFGSGTRLTVV.

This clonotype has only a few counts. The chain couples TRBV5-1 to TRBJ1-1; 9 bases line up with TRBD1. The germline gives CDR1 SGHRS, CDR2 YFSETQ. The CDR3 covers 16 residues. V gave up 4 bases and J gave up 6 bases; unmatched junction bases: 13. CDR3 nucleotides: TGCGCCAGCAGCCCCTCGGGACAGGGCGGCGGGGCTGAAGCTTTCTTT. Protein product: CASSPSGQGGGAEAFF.

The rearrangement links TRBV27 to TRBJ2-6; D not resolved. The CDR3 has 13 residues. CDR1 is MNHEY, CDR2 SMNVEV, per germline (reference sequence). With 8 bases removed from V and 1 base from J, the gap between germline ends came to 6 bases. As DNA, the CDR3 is TGTGCCAGCGCCGGGTCTGGGGCCAACGTCCTGACTTTC. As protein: CASAGSGANVLTF.

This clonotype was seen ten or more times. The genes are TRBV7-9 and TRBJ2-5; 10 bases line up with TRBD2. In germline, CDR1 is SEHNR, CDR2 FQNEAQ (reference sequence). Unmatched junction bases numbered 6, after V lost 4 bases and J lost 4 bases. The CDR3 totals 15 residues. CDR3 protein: CASSSQRGGIETQYF. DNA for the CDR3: TGTGCCAGCAGCTCCCAGCGGGGGGGAATAGAGACCCAGTACTTC.

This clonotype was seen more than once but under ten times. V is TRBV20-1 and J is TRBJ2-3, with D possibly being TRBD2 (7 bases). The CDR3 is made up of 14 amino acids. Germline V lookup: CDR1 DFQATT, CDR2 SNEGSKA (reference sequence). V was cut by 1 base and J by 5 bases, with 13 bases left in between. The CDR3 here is CSARVGGAVDTQYF. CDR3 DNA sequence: TGCAGTGCTAGAGTGGGGGGGGCGGTAGATACGCAGTATTTT.

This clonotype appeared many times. CDR3 sequence: CASSFTGDEQYF. The CDR3 nucleotides read TGTGCCAGCAGCTTCACAGGGGACGAGCAGTACTTC. The J gene is TRBJ2-7, the V gene TRBV5-5, with TRBD1 identical over 7 bases. The trim removed 2 bases at V and 5 bases at J, leaving 1 base unmatched. There are 12 residues in the CDR3. From germline, CDR1 is SGHKS and CDR2 YYEKEE (reference sequence).

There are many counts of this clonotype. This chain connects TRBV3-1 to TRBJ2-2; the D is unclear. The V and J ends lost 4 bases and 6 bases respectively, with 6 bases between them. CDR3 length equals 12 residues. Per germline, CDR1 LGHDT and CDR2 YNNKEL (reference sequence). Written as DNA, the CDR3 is TGTGCCAGCAGCCTCCTGTCCGGGGAGCTGTTTTTT. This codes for CASSLLSGELFF.

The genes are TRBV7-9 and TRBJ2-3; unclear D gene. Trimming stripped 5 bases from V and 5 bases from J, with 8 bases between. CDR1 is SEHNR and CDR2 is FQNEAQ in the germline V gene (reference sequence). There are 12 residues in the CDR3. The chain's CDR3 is CASSPRQDTQYF. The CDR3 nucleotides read TGTGCCAGCAGCCCCAGGCAAGATACGCAGTATTTT. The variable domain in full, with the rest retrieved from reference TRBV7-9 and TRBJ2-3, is DTGVSQNPRHKITKRGQNVTFRCDPISEHNRLYWYRQTLGQGPEFLTYFQNEAQLEKSRLLSDRFSAERPKGSFSTLEIQRTEQGDSAMYLCASSPRQDTQYFGPGTRLTVL.

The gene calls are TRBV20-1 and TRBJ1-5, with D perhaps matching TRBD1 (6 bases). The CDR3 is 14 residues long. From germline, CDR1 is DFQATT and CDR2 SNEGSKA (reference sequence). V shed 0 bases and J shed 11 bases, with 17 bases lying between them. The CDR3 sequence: CSARDWAAKGAQHF. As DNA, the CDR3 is TGCAGTGCTAGAGATTGGGCGGCCAAGGGGGCCCAGCATTTT.

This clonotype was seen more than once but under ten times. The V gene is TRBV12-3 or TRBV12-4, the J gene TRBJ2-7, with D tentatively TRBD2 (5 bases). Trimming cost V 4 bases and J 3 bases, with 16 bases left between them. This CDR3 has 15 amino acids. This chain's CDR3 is CASSSGLTTHYEQYF. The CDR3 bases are TGTGCCAGCAGTTCCGGACTCACTACCCACTACGAGCAGTACTTC.